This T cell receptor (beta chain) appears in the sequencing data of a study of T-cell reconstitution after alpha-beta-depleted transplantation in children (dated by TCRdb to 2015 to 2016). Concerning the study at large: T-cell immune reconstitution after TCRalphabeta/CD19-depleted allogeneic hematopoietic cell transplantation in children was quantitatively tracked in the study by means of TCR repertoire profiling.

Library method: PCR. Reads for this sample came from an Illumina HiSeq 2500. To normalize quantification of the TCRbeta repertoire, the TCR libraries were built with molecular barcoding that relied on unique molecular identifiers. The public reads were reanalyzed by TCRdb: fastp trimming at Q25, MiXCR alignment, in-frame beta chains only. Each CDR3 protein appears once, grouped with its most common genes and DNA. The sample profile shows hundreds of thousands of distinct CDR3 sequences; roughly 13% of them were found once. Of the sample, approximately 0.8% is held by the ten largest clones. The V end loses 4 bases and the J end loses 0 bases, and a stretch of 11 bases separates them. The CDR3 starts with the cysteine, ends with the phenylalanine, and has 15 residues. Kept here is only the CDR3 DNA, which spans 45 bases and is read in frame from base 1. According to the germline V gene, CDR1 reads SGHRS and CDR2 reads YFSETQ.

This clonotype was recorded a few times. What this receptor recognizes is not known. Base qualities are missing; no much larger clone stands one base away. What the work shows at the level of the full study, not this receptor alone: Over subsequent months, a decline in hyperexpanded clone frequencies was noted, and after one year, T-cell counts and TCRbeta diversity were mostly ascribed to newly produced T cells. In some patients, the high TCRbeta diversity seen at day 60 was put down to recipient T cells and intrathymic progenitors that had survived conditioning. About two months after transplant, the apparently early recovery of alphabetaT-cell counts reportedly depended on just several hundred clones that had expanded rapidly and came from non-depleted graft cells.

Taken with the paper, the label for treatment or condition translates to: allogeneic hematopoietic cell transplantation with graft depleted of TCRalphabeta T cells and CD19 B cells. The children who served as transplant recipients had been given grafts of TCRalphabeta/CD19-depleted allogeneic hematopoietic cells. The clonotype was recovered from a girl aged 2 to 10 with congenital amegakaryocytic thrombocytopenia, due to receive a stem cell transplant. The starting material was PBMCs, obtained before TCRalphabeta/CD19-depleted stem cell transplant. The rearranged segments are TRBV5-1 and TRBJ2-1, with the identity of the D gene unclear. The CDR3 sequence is CASSPRGTSYNEQFF. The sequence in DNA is TGCGCCAGCAGCCCCCGTGGCACCTCCTACAATGAGCAGTTCTTC.